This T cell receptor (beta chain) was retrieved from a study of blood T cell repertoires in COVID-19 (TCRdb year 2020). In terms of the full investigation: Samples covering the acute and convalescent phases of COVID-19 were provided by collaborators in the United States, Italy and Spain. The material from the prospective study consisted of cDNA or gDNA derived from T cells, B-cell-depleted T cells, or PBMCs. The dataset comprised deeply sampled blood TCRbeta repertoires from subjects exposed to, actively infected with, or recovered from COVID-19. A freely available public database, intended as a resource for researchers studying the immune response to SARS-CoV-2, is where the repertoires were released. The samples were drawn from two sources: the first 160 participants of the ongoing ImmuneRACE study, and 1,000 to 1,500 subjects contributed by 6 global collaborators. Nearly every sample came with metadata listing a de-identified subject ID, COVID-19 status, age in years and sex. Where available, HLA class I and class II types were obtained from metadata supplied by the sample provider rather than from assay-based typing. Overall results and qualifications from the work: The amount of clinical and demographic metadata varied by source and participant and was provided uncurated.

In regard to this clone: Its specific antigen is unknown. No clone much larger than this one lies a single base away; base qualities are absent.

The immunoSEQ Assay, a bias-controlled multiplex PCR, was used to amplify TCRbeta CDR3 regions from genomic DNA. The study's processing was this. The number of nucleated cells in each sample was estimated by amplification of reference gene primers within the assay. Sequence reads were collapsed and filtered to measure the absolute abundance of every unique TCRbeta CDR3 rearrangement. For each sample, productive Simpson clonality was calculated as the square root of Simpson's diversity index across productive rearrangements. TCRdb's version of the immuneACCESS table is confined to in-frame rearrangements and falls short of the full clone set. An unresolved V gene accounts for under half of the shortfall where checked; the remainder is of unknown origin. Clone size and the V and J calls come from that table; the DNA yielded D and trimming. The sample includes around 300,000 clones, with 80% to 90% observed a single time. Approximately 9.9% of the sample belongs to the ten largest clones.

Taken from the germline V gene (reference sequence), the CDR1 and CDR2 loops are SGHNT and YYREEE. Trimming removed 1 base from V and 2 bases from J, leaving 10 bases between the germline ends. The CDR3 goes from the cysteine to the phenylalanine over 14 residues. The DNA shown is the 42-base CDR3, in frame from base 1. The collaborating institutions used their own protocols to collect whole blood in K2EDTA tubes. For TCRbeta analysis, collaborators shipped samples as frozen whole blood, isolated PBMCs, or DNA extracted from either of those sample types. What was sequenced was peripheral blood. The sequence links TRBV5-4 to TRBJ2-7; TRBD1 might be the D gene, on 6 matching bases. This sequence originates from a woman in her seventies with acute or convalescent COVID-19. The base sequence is TGTGCCAGCAGCTTGCTTCCAGGGGCCTACGAGCAGTACTTC. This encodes CASSLLPGAYEQYF.